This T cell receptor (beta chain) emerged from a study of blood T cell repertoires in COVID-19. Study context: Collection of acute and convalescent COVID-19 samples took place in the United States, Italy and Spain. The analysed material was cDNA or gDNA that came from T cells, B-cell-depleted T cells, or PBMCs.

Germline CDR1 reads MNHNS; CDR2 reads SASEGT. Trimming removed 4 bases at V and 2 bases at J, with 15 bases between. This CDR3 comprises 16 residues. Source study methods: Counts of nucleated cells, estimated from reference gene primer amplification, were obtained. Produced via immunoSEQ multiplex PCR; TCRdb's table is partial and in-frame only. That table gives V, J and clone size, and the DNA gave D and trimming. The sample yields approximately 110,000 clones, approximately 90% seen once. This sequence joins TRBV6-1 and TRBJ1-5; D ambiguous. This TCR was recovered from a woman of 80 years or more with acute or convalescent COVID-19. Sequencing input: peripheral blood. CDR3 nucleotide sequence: TGTGCCAGCAGTGCATACCCTGGCGGGGGCAATCAGCCCCAGCATTTT. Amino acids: CASSAYPGGGNQPQHF.